A selection of T cell receptor beta chains follows, all from one sample in a study of OX40 agonist ivuxolimab in advanced cancers. Profiled with immunoSEQ multiplex PCR; TCRdb holds only in-frame clones, not every one. The profile shows tens of thousands of clones, approximately 91% of them singletons. Source: CD4+ or CD8+ T cells sorted from blood, taken in a trial of the OX40 agonist ivuxolimab. These TCRs come from an adult with an advanced solid tumor such as melanoma, head and neck, liver or kidney cancer. CDR3s include the opening cysteine and the closing phenylalanine or tryptophan. D genes are given only for firm matches. Clone size is shown for a subset of rows, as once, few, many or a class of expanded clone.

j_call,v_call,clone_size,d_call,cdr3_aa,cdr3_nt
TRBJ2-5,TRBV29-1,-,-,CSHETWDQETQYF,TGCAGCCATGAGACTTGGGACCAAGAGACCCAGTACTTC
TRBJ2-3,TRBV7-2,-,TRBD2,CASRIAGVITDTQYF,TGTGCCAGCAGAATAGCGGGGGTCATCACAGATACGCAGTATTTT
TRBJ1-3,TRBV30,few,-,CAWTEGISGNTIYF,TGTGCCTGGACCGAGGGTATCTCTGGAAACACCATATATTTT
TRBJ2-3,TRBV10-1,-,TRBD2,CASSDRASGGHTDTQYF,TGCGCCAGCAGTGACCGGGCTAGCGGGGGCCACACAGATACGCAGTATTTT
TRBJ2-5,TRBV28,-,-,CASSGWSMTSEETQYF,TGTGCCAGCAGTGGGTGGTCGATGACATCCGAAGAGACCCAGTACTTC
TRBJ1-1,TRBV19,-,-,CASSDKPGMNTEAFF,TGTGCCAGTAGCGACAAGCCGGGGATGAACACTGAAGCTTTCTTT
TRBJ2-1,TRBV6-5,-,-,CASSYRAGIGNEQFF,TGTGCCAGCAGTTACAGGGCAGGGATAGGCAATGAGCAGTTCTTC
TRBJ1-2,TRBV27,-,-,CASSLPGGGGYTF,TGTGCCAGCAGTCTCCCTGGGGGAGGAGGCTACACCTTC
TRBJ2-3,TRBV7-3,-,-,CASSPLGVQFPRDTQYF,TGTGCCAGCAGCCCATTAGGGGTACAGTTCCCGCGGGATACGCAGTATTTT
TRBJ2-1,TRBV27,-,TRBD2,CASSWGGLAGGYNEQFF,TGTGCCAGCAGCTGGGGAGGATTAGCGGGGGGCTACAATGAGCAGTTCTTC
TRBJ1-1,TRBV2,-,-,CATQGGVNTEAFF,TGTGCCACCCAGGGCGGCGTGAACACTGAAGCTTTCTTT
TRBJ2-5,TRBV13,-,TRBD1,CASSADRGQETQYF,TGTGCCAGCAGCGCCGACAGGGGACAAGAGACCCAGTACTTC
TRBJ2-7,TRBV13,few,-,CASSPRDLSHEQYF,TGTGCCAGCAGCCCTCGGGACCTTTCCCACGAGCAGTACTTC
TRBJ1-1,TRBV7-7,-,-,CASSLGRTTEAFF,TGTGCCAGCAGCTTAGGCAGGACGACTGAAGCTTTCTTT
TRBJ1-1,TRBV6-4,-,-,CASSDRGEAFF,TGTGCCAGCAGTGACCGGGGTGAAGCTTTCTTT
TRBJ2-1,TRBV7-2,-,TRBD2,CASRGWEGRTYNEQFF,TGTGCCAGCAGGGGTTGGGAGGGACGGACCTACAATGAGCAGTTCTTC
TRBJ2-5,TRBV27,once,TRBD1,CASGSPRDRGGETQYF,TGTGCCAGCGGCTCCCCTCGGGACAGGGGAGGTGAGACCCAGTACTTC
TRBJ1-1,TRBV10-3,once,TRBD1,CAISGEGAMAFF,TGTGCCATCAGTGGGGAGGGGGCGATGGCTTTCTTT
TRBJ2-3,TRBV9,-,TRBD2,CASSVPSGGHTDTQYF,TGTGCCAGCAGCGTACCCAGCGGGGGGCACACAGATACGCAGTATTTT
TRBJ2-4,TRBV9,-,-,CASSVGLAKNIQYF,TGTGCCAGCAGCGTAGGGCTAGCCAAAAACATTCAGTACTTC
TRBJ2-2,TRBV19,-,-,CASSTGANTGELFF,TGTGCCAGTAGTACAGGGGCCAACACCGGGGAGCTGTTTTTT
TRBJ2-7,TRBV7-9,-,-,CATEGSHYEQYF,TGTGCCACGGAGGGATCCCACTACGAGCAGTACTTC
TRBJ1-3,TRBV7-2,-,-,CASSLVVGRSSGNTIYF,TGTGCCAGCAGCTTAGTGGTTGGACGGAGCTCTGGAAACACCATATATTTT
TRBJ2-2,TRBV7-6,-,TRBD2,CASSLVSGGTGELFF,TGTGCCAGCAGCTTAGTTTCGGGGGGGACCGGGGAGCTGTTTTTT
TRBJ2-7,TRBV12-2,-,-,CASLPGTPSYEQYF,TGTGCAAGTCTCCCCGGGACACCCTCCTACGAGCAGTACTTC
TRBJ1-2,TRBV27,-,-,CASRPLGGLGYTF,TGTGCCAGCAGACCTCTCGGGGGCCTGGGCTACACCTTC
TRBJ1-1,TRBV7-9,-,-,CASSLSSQGNTEAFF,TGTGCCAGCAGCTTATCATCTCAGGGGAACACTGAAGCTTTCTTT
TRBJ2-2,TRBV7-2,-,TRBD2,CASSSIALGGGIGELFF,TGTGCCAGCAGCTCCATAGCCCTAGGCGGGGGGATCGGGGAGCTGTTTTTT
TRBJ1-2,TRBV6-5,-,-,CASSYQSQGLPYGYTF,TGTGCCAGCAGTTATCAGAGCCAGGGTCTACCCTATGGCTACACCTTC
TRBJ2-2,TRBV5-1,-,-,CASSPDSVRPGELFF,TGCGCCAGCAGCCCAGATTCCGTTCGGCCCGGGGAGCTGTTTTTT
TRBJ2-1,TRBV6-5,-,-,CASRQNRDNEQFF,TGTGCCAGCAGACAGAACAGGGACAATGAGCAGTTCTTC
TRBJ1-5,TRBV5-6,-,-,CASSLERGGGRQPQHF,TGTGCCAGCAGCTTGGAGAGGGGCGGGGGCCGGCAGCCCCAGCATTTT
TRBJ1-4,TRBV11-3,once,-,CASSLAPSRREGKLFF,TGTGCCAGCAGCTTAGCCCCCTCCCGACGAGAAGGAAAACTGTTTTTT
TRBJ2-7,TRBV4-3,-,TRBD1,CASSQDGQGVPYEQYF,TGCGCCAGCAGCCAAGATGGCCAGGGGGTACCCTACGAGCAGTACTTC
TRBJ1-2,TRBV4-3,-,-,CASSQDRPSHYGYTF,TGCGCCAGCAGCCAAGATCGCCCGAGCCACTATGGCTACACCTTC